This passage covers 21 T cell receptor beta chains from one sample sequenced in a study of blood T cell repertoires in COVID-19. Assay: immunoSEQ multiplex PCR; the TCRdb copy retains only in-frame clones and omits some. Of approximately 290,000 clones in the sample, roughly 84% were seen once. Source material: peripheral blood. Receptors originate from a human donor with COVID-19, enrolled during active disease. The donor label of this sample is uncertain.

This clone has a handful of counts. V usage is TRBV18 and J usage is TRBJ1-2; 8 bases are shared with TRBD1. From germline, CDR1 is KGHSH and CDR2 LQKENI. The V segment lost 8 bases and the J segment 1 base; nucleotides outside the gene matches: 9. This CDR3 region has 15 residues. CDR3 sequence reads: CASTTSGGSNYGYTF. The CDR3 region has the DNA TGTGCCAGCACTACTTCAGGGGGCAGTAACTATGGCTACACCTTC.

The chain is built from TRBV28 and TRBJ1-6; D is unresolved. CDR1 and CDR2 from the germline V gene are MDHEN and SYDVKM. CDR3 length: 12 residues. Trimming stripped 10 bases from V and 7 bases from J, with 11 bases between. The CDR3, as DNA: TGTGCCACCCGAACTGCCAATTCACCCCTCCACTTT. This codes for CATRTANSPLHF.

The rearrangement joins TRBV6-5 to TRBJ1-2; D gene ambiguous. Trimming removed 5 bases from V and 4 bases from J, with 11 bases in between. Germline V gives CDR1 MNHEY, CDR2 SVGAGI. The CDR3 contains 13 residues. CDR3 loop: CASSPGIAYGYTF. As DNA, the CDR3 is TGTGCCAGCAGTCCCGGGATCGCCTATGGCTACACCTTC.

This chain uses TRBV13 with TRBJ1-4; D call uncertain. Trimming removed 4 bases at V and 1 base at J, with 7 bases between. CDR3 length equals 14 residues. Germline values: CDR1 PRHDT, CDR2 FYEKMQ (reference sequence). In DNA, the CDR3 is TGTGCCAGCAGCTCCGGGATAACTAATGAAAAACTGTTTTTT. It codes for CASSSGITNEKLFF.

The CDR3 is CASSYSGTAAYEQYF. CDR3 in DNA: TGTGCCAGCAGTTACTCAGGGACAGCAGCCTACGAGCAGTACTTC. The chain carries TRBV6-5 and TRBJ2-7; 7 bases align to TRBD1. The CDR3 is made up of 15 amino acids. Germline lookup yields CDR1 MNHEY and CDR2 SVGAGI. Germline trimming cut 0 bases from V and 2 bases from J; bases unmatched to any gene: 4.

The chain combines TRBV9 with TRBJ2-5; 13 nucleotides line up with TRBD2. The ends lost 3 bases at V and 4 bases at J; junction bases unmatched: 3. Looked up from germline, CDR1 is SGDLS and CDR2 is YYNGEE. The CDR3 covers 15 residues. This CDR3 is CASSGLAGGAETQYF. CDR3 DNA: TGTGCCAGCAGCGGACTAGCGGGAGGAGCAGAGACCCAGTACTTC.

The chain is built from TRBV30 and TRBJ2-5; 16 bases align to TRBD2. With V trimmed by 2 bases and J by 5 bases, 8 bases remained unmatched. Looked up from germline, CDR1 is GTSNPN and CDR2 is SVGIG (reference sequence). The CDR3 is 17 amino acids. The CDR3 sequence: CAWSIRGLAGGGETQYF. The CDR3 DNA reads as TGTGCCTGGAGTATACGGGGACTAGCGGGAGGGGGTGAGACCCAGTACTTC. Full variable domain (rest looked up from reference TRBV30 and TRBJ2-5): SQTIHQWPATLVQPVGSPLSLECTVEGTSNPNLYWYRQAAGRGLQLLFYSVGIGQISSEVPQNLSASRPQDRQFILSSKKLLLSDSGFYLCAWSIRGLAGGGETQYFGPGTRLLVL.

The chain combines TRBV6-2 or TRBV6-3 with TRBJ2-1; D possibly corresponds to TRBD2 (5 bases). Looked up from germline, CDR1 is MNHEY and CDR2 is SVGEGT. The CDR3 covers 15 residues. The V end was cut by 2 bases, the J end by 6 bases, with 14 bases between. The CDR3 protein is CASSYLLPRGNEQFF. Written as DNA, the CDR3 is TGTGCCAGCAGTTACCTGCTACCCCGGGGCAATGAGCAGTTCTTC.

This clone appeared once. The rearrangement uses TRBV3-1 (or the pseudogene TRBV3-2) and TRBJ2-7; perhaps TRBD1 as D (5 bases). The CDR3 spans 15 residues. Germline CDR1 LGHDT, CDR2 YNNKEL (reference sequence). Trimming pared 0 bases from V and 3 bases from J, leaving 12 bases between. CDR3 residues: CASSQDRQPVYEQYF. CDR3 DNA: TGTGCCAGCAGCCAAGACCGACAGCCAGTCTACGAGCAGTACTTC.

This rearrangement joins TRBV9 to TRBJ1-5; maybe TRBD1 (5 bases). CDR1 and CDR2 (germline): SGDLS, YYNGEE. CDR3 length: 15 amino acids. V lost 0 bases and J lost 5, with 12 bases in between. As DNA, the CDR3 is TGTGCCAGCAGCGTAGAGGGCAGGGTCCATCAGCCCCAGCATTTT. This translates into CASSVEGRVHQPQHF.

The rearrangement uses TRBV19 and TRBJ1-2; maybe TRBD1 (5 bases). With 5 bases removed from V and 1 base from J, the gap between germline ends came to 14 bases. CDR3 length equals 15 residues. Germline V gene lookup returns CDR1 LNHDA and CDR2 SQIVND (reference sequence). The CDR3 DNA reads as TGTGCCAGTAGTCTCCCAAAACAGGATAACTATGGCTACACCTTC. Translated, it gives CASSLPKQDNYGYTF.

This clone was recorded a few times. V and J are TRBV5-6 and TRBJ1-5, with 9 bases fitting TRBD1. Trimming at V came to 3 bases and at J to 7 bases, leaving 8 bases not matched to a gene. The CDR3 has 15 amino acids. Germline lookup yields CDR1 SGHDT and CDR2 YYEEEE. CDR3 residues: CASSSGQGKSQPQHF. The CDR3, as DNA: TGTGCCAGCAGCTCCGGACAGGGGAAAAGCCAGCCCCAGCATTTT. The full variable domain, with the rest looked up from reference TRBV5-6 and TRBJ1-5, is DAGVTQSPTHLIKTRGQQVTLRCSPKSGHDTVSWYQQALGQGPQFIFQYYEEEERQRGNFPDRFSGHQFPNYSSELNVNALLLGDSALYLCASSSGQGKSQPQHFGDGTRLSIL.

The V gene is TRBV10-3, the J gene TRBJ1-1; D is perhaps TRBD1 (5 bases). The germline V gene encodes CDR1 ENHRY and CDR2 SYGVKD. The ends were cut back, 4 bases at V and 5 bases at J, with 14 bases in the middle. The CDR3 has 14 residues. In nucleotides, the CDR3 is TGTGCCATCAGTGGAGGAGAGGGACTGACTGAAGCTTTCTTT. It encodes CAISGGEGLTEAFF.

The DNA for the CDR3 is TGTGCCAGCAGCGTAGGGGACAGGGGGAATCAGCCCCAGCATTTT. Its protein is CASSVGDRGNQPQHF. The chain employs TRBV9 and TRBJ1-5, with 11 bases that match TRBD1. After removal of 0 bases from V and 4 bases from J, the junction contained 0 bases not matched to a gene. The length of the CDR3 is 15 residues. Germline V gene sequence: CDR1 SGDLS, CDR2 YYNGEE.

The table lists this clone with a few counts. The gene calls are TRBV20-1 and TRBJ2-7, with TRBD1 matching over 7 bases. The germline gives CDR1 DFQATT, CDR2 SNEGSKA (reference sequence). The CDR3 has 13 amino acids. The ends lost 3 bases at V and 2 bases at J; junction bases unmatched: 4. The CDR3 spells CSASRDRAYEQYF. In DNA, the CDR3 is TGCAGTGCTAGTAGGGACAGAGCCTACGAGCAGTACTTC.

The chain is built from TRBV2 and TRBJ1-2; TRBD1 might be the D (6 bases). The CDR3 consists of 13 residues. V shed 7 bases and J shed 4 bases, with 13 bases lying between them. CDR1 is SNHLY, CDR2 FYNNEI, per germline. CDR3 sequence reads: CASMPDRLYGYTF. CDR3 coding DNA: TGTGCCAGCATGCCCGACAGGCTCTATGGCTACACCTTC.

V is TRBV5-1 and J is TRBJ2-2; D is unclear. From germline, CDR1 is SGHRS and CDR2 YFSETQ. Trimming pared 0 bases from V and 6 bases from J, leaving 9 bases between. The CDR3 extends over 14 amino acids. This CDR3 is CASSLAYESGELFF. CDR3 sequence (DNA): TGCGCCAGCAGCTTGGCCTATGAGTCCGGGGAGCTGTTTTTT.

CDR3: CATSSLNLETQYF. CDR3 coding DNA: TGTGCCACCAGCAGCCTGAACTTGGAGACCCAGTACTTC. The chain couples TRBV15 to TRBJ2-5; D uncertain. The length of the CDR3 is 13 residues. V lost 3 bases and J lost 5, with 10 bases in between. Germline V gene sequence: CDR1 LNHNV, CDR2 YYDKDF (reference sequence). Filled out from reference TRBV15 and TRBJ2-5, the complete variable domain reads DAMVIQNPRYQVTQFGKPVTLSCSQTLNHNVMYWYQQKSSQAPKLLFHYYDKDFNNEADTPDNFQSRRPNTSFCFLDIRSPGLGDTAMYLCATSSLNLETQYFGPGTRLLVL.

This chain joins TRBV28 and TRBJ1-1; no firm D call. V dropped 3 bases and J dropped 1 base, with 9 bases sitting between them. Germline loops: CDR1 MDHEN, CDR2 SYDVKM. This CDR3 region has 14 residues. The CDR3 protein is CASSFRRGNTEAFF. The CDR3 DNA sequence: TGTGCCAGCAGTTTTCGCAGAGGGAACACTGAAGCTTTCTTT.

CDR3 DNA sequence: TGTGCCATAACACAGGGGTCCCGCTACGAGCAGTACTTC. Protein sequence: CAITQGSRYEQYF. J is TRBJ2-7 and V is TRBV10-3, with 7 positions matching TRBD1. CDR3 length equals 13 residues. The ends lost 9 bases at V and 3 bases at J; junction bases unmatched: 8. The germline V gene encodes CDR1 ENHRY and CDR2 SYGVKD.

The gene calls are TRBV7-9 and TRBJ2-1; D is perhaps TRBD1 (5 bases). The V gene's germline CDR1 is SEHNR and CDR2 FQNEAQ (reference sequence). Trimming removed 4 bases from V and 5 bases from J, with 21 bases in between. This CDR3 has 17 amino acids. The CDR3 is CASSSWGGRIFNNEQFF. The CDR3 coding sequence is TGTGCCAGCAGCTCCTGGGGCGGCCGTATCTTCAACAATGAGCAGTTCTTC.